These 17 T cell receptor beta chains share one sample of origin, sequenced in a study of blood T cell repertoires in COVID-19. Profiled with immunoSEQ multiplex PCR; TCRdb holds only in-frame clones, not every one. This sample has about 240,000 clones, with approximately 90% found just once. Material for sequencing was PBMCs or T cells enriched from blood (not recorded which). The receptors were sampled from a woman under 40 who had recovered from COVID-19.

This clone is a singleton in its sample. This chain uses TRBV6-5 with TRBJ1-6; TRBD1 matches at 10 bases. Germline CDR1 reads MNHEY; CDR2 reads SVGAGI. The CDR3 runs 16 residues. V was pared by 2 bases and J by 8 bases, with 6 bases of the junction left unmatched. CDR3 bases: TGTGCCAGCAGTTACGCCTCCGGGACAGGGGATTCACCCCTCCACTTT. Translation: CASSYASGTGDSPLHF.

The chain couples TRBV23-1 to TRBJ1-1; D gene uncertain. TRBV23-1 is recorded as an ORF, its role being uncertain. CDR3 length: 11 residues. V lost 10 bases to trimming and J lost 9 bases, with 15 bases between them. CDR3 bases: TGCGCCAAAACGGGGTCGGAGAAAGCTTTCTTT. Protein product: CAKTGSEKAFF.

The CDR3 DNA reads TGTGCCAGCAGCGTTTCGTGGCTAGCGGGAGGCAACACCGGGGAGCTGTTTTTT. The encoded protein is CASSVSWLAGGNTGELFF. The rearrangement joins TRBV9 to TRBJ2-2, with 11 bases fitting TRBD2. This CDR3 is built from 18 residues. CDR1 and CDR2 (germline): SGDLS, YYNGEE. V trimming: 2 bases; J trimming: 2 bases; junction bases outside the gene matches: 8.

The genes are TRBV7-9 and TRBJ2-1; tentatively, D is TRBD1 (6 bases). The CDR3 covers 16 residues. Per the germline V gene, CDR1 is SEHNR and CDR2 is FQNEAQ (reference sequence). Trimming removed 2 bases at V and 0 bases at J, with 11 bases between. The CDR3 sequence is CASSLRADSSYNEQFF. CDR3 sequence (DNA): TGTGCCAGCAGCTTAAGAGCGGACAGCTCCTACAATGAGCAGTTCTTC.

The chain carries TRBV7-3 and TRBJ2-1; 7 positions agree with TRBD1. The V gene end was trimmed by 5 bases and the J gene end by 0 bases; junction bases not matched to a gene: 19. This CDR3 contains 20 residues. The germline V gene has CDR1 SGHTA and CDR2 FQGTGA. In nucleotides, the CDR3 is TGTGCCAGCAGCACCTCGGGACAGAATTATCCCGATAGCTCCTACAATGAGCAGTTCTTC. Encoded protein: CASSTSGQNYPDSSYNEQFF.

This chain joins TRBV28 and TRBJ1-2; D possibly corresponds to TRBD1 (6 bases). The germline V gene has CDR1 MDHEN and CDR2 SYDVKM. This CDR3 has 13 amino acids. V was cut by 3 bases and J by 5 bases, with 10 bases left in between. The CDR3 is CASSLGRGYGYTF. CDR3 DNA sequence: TGTGCCAGCAGTTTGGGGAGGGGGTATGGCTACACCTTC.

The chain links TRBV27 to TRBJ2-7, with D possibly TRBD2 on 6 matching bases. Deletions cut 2 bases from V and 7 bases from J, with 18 bases between. CDR1 and CDR2 (germline): MNHEY, SMNVEV (reference sequence). CDR3 length: 15 amino acids. This CDR3 reads CASSLVAGRFEEQYF. The CDR3 DNA reads as TGTGCCAGCAGTTTAGTTGCAGGGAGGTTCGAAGAGCAGTACTTC.

The rearrangement joins TRBV30 to TRBJ1-1; D uncertain. Looked up from germline, CDR1 is GTSNPN and CDR2 is SVGIG (reference sequence). Trimming stripped 2 bases from V and 0 bases from J, with 10 bases between. This CDR3 has 14 amino acids. CDR3 loop: CAWSRGSLNTEAFF. The CDR3 DNA sequence: TGTGCCTGGAGTCGGGGTAGTCTGAACACTGAAGCTTTCTTT.

V usage is TRBV7-2 and J usage is TRBJ1-5; tentative D call: TRBD1 (5 bases). CDR1 is SGHTA and CDR2 is FQGNSA in the germline V gene. Trimming removed 5 bases from V and 1 base from J, with 12 bases in between. The CDR3 is made up of 15 amino acids. CDR3 sequence (DNA): TGTGCCAGCAGCGTCGTGGCAGGGAGCAATCAGCCCCAGCATTTT. As protein: CASSVVAGSNQPQHF.

This chain connects TRBV4-1 to TRBJ1-6, with a possible D match to TRBD1 (5 bases). CDR1 and CDR2 from the germline V gene are MGHRA and YSYEKL. The V end lost 5 bases, the J end lost 9 bases, and 17 bases lay between the germline ends. CDR3 length equals 15 residues. The CDR3 DNA is TGCGCCAGCAGCTCCAGACAAGGGGATTCTTCACCCCTCCACTTT. The encoded protein is CASSSRQGDSSPLHF.

CDR3 DNA sequence: TGTGCCAGCAGGCCCCCCGCGGGAGGCTCCTACGAGCAGTACTTC. It translates to CASRPPAGGSYEQYF. This chain connects TRBV28 to TRBJ2-7; 8 bases are shared with TRBD2. V trimming: 6 bases; J trimming: 0 bases; junction bases outside the gene matches: 7. This CDR3 is built from 15 residues. CDR1 and CDR2 (germline): MDHEN, SYDVKM.

The chain is built from TRBV27 and TRBJ1-1; D ambiguous. The CDR3 is 15 residues long. V was clipped by 5 bases and J by 4 bases, with 17 bases between them. Germline V CDR1 and CDR2: MNHEY, SMNVEV (reference sequence). CDR3 bases: TGTGCCAGCAGTCCCCGGGAAAGGGTAGGCACTGAAGCTTTCTTT. It yields the protein CASSPRERVGTEAFF.

The chain joins TRBV7-8 to TRBJ1-2; D gene uncertain. CDR3 length equals 13 residues. Trimming removed 5 bases from V and 5 bases from J, with 12 bases in between. Germline values: CDR1 SGHVS, CDR2 FQNEAQ. CDR3 in DNA: TGTGCCAGCAGCCGAGATGGAGGGTATGGCTACACCTTC. Translated, it gives CASSRDGGYGYTF.

This chain uses TRBV4-3 with TRBJ2-3; maybe TRBD2 (5 bases). Germline CDR1 and CDR2: LGHNA and YSLEER. The V gene lost 1 base and the J gene lost 3 bases, with 8 bases spanning the gap. CDR3 size: 14 residues. The CDR3 nucleotides read TGCGCCAGCAGCCAAGGGAGGAGGACAGATACGCAGTATTTT. It is translated as CASSQGRRTDTQYF.

In its sample, this clone was seen once. The chain combines TRBV24-1 with TRBJ1-2; 7 bases are shared with TRBD1. With V trimmed by 5 bases and J by 3 bases, 2 bases remained unmatched. Germline V gene sequence: CDR1 KGHDR, CDR2 SFDVKD. This CDR3 comprises 13 residues. The CDR3 nucleotides are TGTGCCACCAGTGGAACAGGGGACTATGGCTACACCTTC. Encoded protein: CATSGTGDYGYTF.

V usage is TRBV15 and J usage is TRBJ1-2, with 8 bases lining up with TRBD1. The CDR3 runs 17 residues. Germline values: CDR1 LNHNV, CDR2 YYDKDF (reference sequence). Trimming took 2 bases from V and 0 from J; bases not matched to a gene: 8. CDR3 protein: CATSRSPDRGANYGYTF. The CDR3 DNA sequence: TGTGCCACCAGCAGATCCCCTGACAGGGGAGCTAACTATGGCTACACCTTC.

This chain connects TRBV5-1 to TRBJ1-2; D possibly corresponds to TRBD1 (6 bases). Germline V gene sequence: CDR1 SGHRS, CDR2 YFSETQ. Trimming removed 4 bases from V and 4 bases from J, with 17 bases in between. This CDR3 region has 15 residues. The CDR3 nucleotides read TGCGCCAGCAGCGGAGGACAGCGTAATCCCTATGGCTACACCTTC. It is translated as CASSGGQRNPYGYTF.